This record looks at one T cell receptor (beta chain) sequence and its context. Its antigen is as yet unknown. This record belongs to a study of T cell responses to AZD1222 COVID-19 vaccine. Notes on the study in general: Most donors were white British, females outnumbered males, and clonal diversity was possibly underestimated. At 160-218 and 743-854, vaccine-associated CD4 TCRs were dominant, and they spanned spike. Without day 14 samples, only post-peak T cell repertoires were studied. At baseline, just a handful of AZD1222 recipients tested seropositive.

Trimming cost V 2 bases and J 6 bases; bases outside gene matches: 4. The CDR3 length is 15 residues. Germline V gives CDR1 LGHNT, CDR2 FRNRAP. Libraries were prepared by immunoSEQ multiplex PCR; TCRdb keeps only in-frame clonotypes and omits some of them. The sample shows roughly 120,000 clones, more than 70% of them seen only once. The sequences come from peripheral blood, collected 28 days after the second AZD1222 dose. This sequence originates from an adult who received the AZD1222 COVID-19 vaccine. This rearrangement joins TRBV12-5 to TRBJ2-2; the match to TRBD2 covers 9 bases. This CDR3 reads CASGLRLAGSGELFF. The CDR3 bases are TGTGCTAGTGGTTTGCGCCTAGCGGGGTCCGGGGAGCTGTTTTTT.